The rows below give T cell receptor beta chains drawn from one sample of a study of beta chain features in type 1 diabetes. Assay used: immunoSEQ multiplex PCR; TCRdb lists only in-frame clones, some missing. The data hold around 340,000 clones, with around 8% observed a single time. The source material was central memory CD4+ T cells from blood. The receptors were gathered from a woman under 30 in good health. Each CDR3 is given with its conserved first and last residue. A D gene is named only where the DNA matches it firmly. The size field is filled for only some rows; it gives once, few, many or a size class.

V gene: TRBV7-2
J gene: TRBJ2-3
D gene: TRBD2
clone size: few
CDR3 length: 15
CDR3 protein: CASSLKGGSADTQYF
CDR3 DNA: TGTGCCAGCAGCTTAAAGGGCGGGAGCGCAGATACGCAGTATTTT

V gene: TRBV7-2
J gene: TRBJ1-4
D gene: TRBD1
clone size: .
CDR3 length: 17
CDR3 protein: CASSSSHGWGQSEKLFF
CDR3 DNA: TGTGCCAGCAGCTCGTCCCACGGATGGGGACAGTCGGAAAAACTGTTTTTT

V gene: TRBV15
J gene: TRBJ2-1
D gene: TRBD2
clone size: .
CDR3 length: 15
CDR3 protein: CATSVIAGVYNEQFF
CDR3 DNA: TGTGCCACCAGCGTTATAGCGGGGGTCTACAATGAGCAGTTCTTC

V gene: TRBV6-6
J gene: TRBJ2-4
D gene: .
clone size: many
CDR3 length: 11
CDR3 protein: CASSSNDIQYF
CDR3 DNA: TGTGCCAGCAGTTCGAACGACATTCAGTACTTC

V gene: TRBV6-6
J gene: TRBJ1-3
D gene: .
clone size: few
CDR3 length: 13
CDR3 protein: CASWNRAGNTIYF
CDR3 DNA: TGTGCCAGCTGGAATAGAGCTGGAAACACCATATATTTT

V gene: TRBV7-8
J gene: TRBJ2-5
D gene: TRBD1
clone size: .
CDR3 length: 14
CDR3 protein: CASSRTGPQETQYF
CDR3 DNA: TGTGCCAGCAGCCGGACAGGACCACAAGAGACCCAGTACTTC

V gene: TRBV7-2
J gene: TRBJ1-1
D gene: .
clone size: .
CDR3 length: 11
CDR3 protein: CASSYITEAFF
CDR3 DNA: TGTGCCAGCAGCTACATCACTGAAGCTTTCTTT

V gene: TRBV10-3
J gene: TRBJ2-1
D gene: TRBD1
clone size: few
CDR3 length: 15
CDR3 protein: CAISQQGIRYNEQFF
CDR3 DNA: TGTGCCATCAGTCAACAGGGGATAAGGTACAATGAGCAGTTCTTC

V gene: TRBV25-1
J gene: TRBJ2-5
D gene: .
clone size: .
CDR3 length: 15
CDR3 protein: CASSEYNYNQETQYF
CDR3 DNA: TGTGCCAGCAGTGAATATAACTACAACCAAGAGACCCAGTACTTC

V gene: TRBV27
J gene: TRBJ1-1
D gene: TRBD1
clone size: .
CDR3 length: 21
CDR3 protein: CASDIRGTGVSTRWVKTEAFF
CDR3 DNA: TGTGCCAGTGATATTAGGGGGACAGGGGTTTCGACGAGGTGGGTAAAGACTGAAGCTTTCTTT

V gene: TRBV7-9
J gene: TRBJ2-3
D gene: .
clone size: .
CDR3 length: 15
CDR3 protein: CASSLSGREEDTQYF
CDR3 DNA: TGTGCCAGCAGCTTATCCGGCAGGGAAGAGGATACGCAGTATTTT

V gene: TRBV6-5
J gene: TRBJ1-5
D gene: .
clone size: few
CDR3 length: 15
CDR3 protein: CASSQGAAPYWPQHF
CDR3 DNA: TGTGCCAGCAGCCAAGGGGCAGCCCCGTATTGGCCCCAGCATTTT

V gene: TRBV6-5
J gene: TRBJ2-6
D gene: .
clone size: .
CDR3 length: 13
CDR3 protein: CASKVPGANVLTF
CDR3 DNA: TGTGCCAGCAAAGTTCCTGGGGCCAACGTCCTGACTTTC

V gene: TRBV7-2
J gene: TRBJ1-5
D gene: .
clone size: few
CDR3 length: 13
CDR3 protein: CASSLVRDQPQHF
CDR3 DNA: TGTGCCAGCAGCTTAGTACGCGATCAGCCCCAGCATTTT

V gene: TRBV5-6
J gene: TRBJ2-5
D gene: TRBD1
clone size: many
CDR3 length: 14
CDR3 protein: CASRPQGAGETQYF
CDR3 DNA: TGTGCCAGCAGGCCACAGGGGGCGGGAGAGACCCAGTACTTC

V gene: TRBV19
J gene: TRBJ1-5
D gene: .
clone size: many
CDR3 length: 13
CDR3 protein: CASSINRGQPQHF
CDR3 DNA: TGTGCCAGTAGTATTAACCGGGGACAGCCCCAGCATTTT

V gene: TRBV16
J gene: TRBJ2-7
D gene: TRBD1
clone size: .
CDR3 length: 14
CDR3 protein: CASSQGQGSAEQYF
CDR3 DNA: TGTGCCAGCAGCCAGGGACAGGGGAGTGCCGAGCAGTACTTC

V gene: TRBV7-9
J gene: TRBJ2-3
D gene: .
clone size: few
CDR3 length: 16
CDR3 protein: CASSKWEASGTDTQYF
CDR3 DNA: TGTGCCAGCAGCAAGTGGGAGGCCTCGGGCACAGATACGCAGTATTTT

V gene: TRBV7-3
J gene: TRBJ2-5
D gene: TRBD1
clone size: few
CDR3 length: 15
CDR3 protein: CASSFLQGAGETQYF
CDR3 DNA: TGTGCCAGCAGCTTTTTACAGGGGGCTGGGGAGACCCAGTACTTC

V gene: TRBV6-5
J gene: TRBJ2-1
D gene: TRBD2
clone size: many
CDR3 length: 16
CDR3 protein: CASSLVSTSGKNEQFF
CDR3 DNA: TGTGCCAGCAGTTTAGTTAGCACTAGCGGGAAGAATGAGCAGTTCTTC

V gene: TRBV9
J gene: TRBJ2-5
D gene: TRBD2
clone size: .
CDR3 length: 15
CDR3 protein: CASSLRLAGEETQYF
CDR3 DNA: TGTGCCAGCAGCCTCAGACTAGCGGGGGAAGAGACCCAGTACTTC

V gene: TRBV13
J gene: TRBJ2-3
D gene: .
clone size: .
CDR3 length: 14
CDR3 protein: CASSLGYSTDTQYF
CDR3 DNA: TGTGCCAGCAGCTTGGGATATAGCACAGATACGCAGTATTTT

V gene: TRBV10-3
J gene: TRBJ2-6
D gene: .
clone size: .
CDR3 length: 13
CDR3 protein: CAVGSSGANVLTF
CDR3 DNA: TGTGCCGTTGGGTCCTCTGGGGCCAACGTCCTGACTTTC

V gene: TRBV7-9
J gene: TRBJ2-2
D gene: TRBD2
clone size: .
CDR3 length: 15
CDR3 protein: CASSPRDYATGELFF
CDR3 DNA: TGTGCCAGCAGCCCGAGGGACTACGCCACCGGGGAGCTGTTTTTT

V gene: TRBV15
J gene: TRBJ2-1
D gene: .
clone size: many
CDR3 length: 16
CDR3 protein: CATSRDRGPSYNEQFF
CDR3 DNA: TGTGCCACCAGCAGAGACCGCGGGCCGTCCTACAATGAGCAGTTCTTC

V gene: TRBV14
J gene: TRBJ2-1
D gene: .
clone size: few
CDR3 length: 15
CDR3 protein: CASSHNQPGSYEQFF
CDR3 DNA: TGTGCCAGCAGCCATAATCAGCCCGGGAGTTATGAGCAGTTCTTC

V gene: TRBV7-8
J gene: TRBJ2-3
D gene: .
clone size: few
CDR3 length: 12
CDR3 protein: CASSFHRDTQYF
CDR3 DNA: TGTGCCAGCAGCTTTCATCGAGATACGCAGTATTTT